These 16 T cell receptor beta chains were all obtained from the same sample, sequenced in a study of tissue T cells after allogeneic stem cell transplantation. Time point meaning: mouse harvest day 7 after allogeneic transplant. Each mouse received 10^7 T-cell-depleted marrow cells plus 10^6 splenic CD5+ T cells by tail vein. TCRdb's copy holds only in-frame clones and misses some; the assay was immunoSEQ multiplex PCR. The sample consists of 2,000 or so clones, approximately 59% of them appearing once. The material sequenced was liver tissue. The receptor source for this set is a female BALB/c mouse given C57BL/6 T cells with graft-versus-host disease after an allogeneic hematopoietic cell transplant.

Details on this clone: Gene names and germline match the mouse. With the read ending 1 residue before the CDR3 end, the germline J gene is used to fill in that end. The chain joins TRBV26 to TRBJ1-1, with 8 bases aligning to TRBD1. The length of the CDR3 is 14 residues. After removal of 3 bases from V and 2 bases from J, the junction contained 2 bases not matched to a gene. The germline gives CDR1 KGHPV, CDR2 FQNQEV (reference sequence). CDR3 region: CASSLQGANTEVFF. The sequenced part of the CDR3 DNA is TGTGCCAGCAGTCTTCAGGGGGCCAACACAGAAGTCTTC.

With regard to this clone: Gene names follow the mouse nomenclature. The sequenced fragment ends 1 residue before the CDR3 boundary, so the rest is inferred from the germline J gene. The genes are TRBV2 and TRBJ2-3; maybe TRBD1 (7 bases). The CDR3 runs 16 residues. The V and J ends lost 0 bases and 0 bases respectively, with 10 bases between them. Germline loops: CDR1 LGHNA, CDR2 YSYQKL. The CDR3 reads CASSQEKGASAETLYF. Incomplete CDR3 DNA: TGTGCCAGCAGCCAAGAAAAGGGGGCGAGTGCAGAAACGCTGTAT.

Remarks on this clone: Mouse names are used for the genes. The read halts 1 residue ahead of the CDR3 end, with the missing end drawn from the germline J gene. The V call is TRBV13-3, the J call TRBJ2-7; the D call may be TRBD1 or TRBD2 (5 bases each). CDR1 and CDR2 from the germline V gene are NNHDY and SYVADS. The CDR3 has 11 amino acids. Trimming removed 3 bases at V and 7 bases at J, with 8 bases between. CDR3 DNA (partial): TGTGCCAGCAGTGGCCGGGGGGAACAGTAC. It yields the protein CASSGRGEQY. The CDR3 in its entirety is CASSGRGEQYF.

A few counts support this clone. Mouse gene names apply. The CDR3 is cut off 1 residue early in the read; its end comes from the germline J gene. The rearrangement joins TRBV13-1 to TRBJ2-4; D ambiguous. The CDR3 totals 14 residues. The germline V gene encodes CDR1 NSHNY and CDR2 SYGAGN. Trimming left V 4 bases short and J 1 base short, with 10 bases between. CDR3 bases read: TGTGCCAGCAGTCTTGAGGCCGGTCAAAACACCTTGTAC. It encodes CASSLEAGQNTLY. In full, the CDR3 reads CASSLEAGQNTLYF.

In the case of this clone: Genes here carry mouse names. The CDR3 end lies 1 residue beyond the end of the read and is filled in from the germline J gene. The gene calls are TRBV16 and TRBJ1-2; maybe TRBD1 (5 bases). Trimming shortened V by 4 bases and J by 2 bases, and 5 bases separated the two germline ends. CDR1 SGHSA and CDR2 FRNQAP come from the germline V gene. This CDR3 is 12 amino acids long. CDR3 in amino acids: CASSWGNSDYTF. CDR3 DNA, as far as it was read: TGTGCAAGCAGCTGGGGGAACTCCGACTACACC.

Of note for this clone: Any gene name here is a mouse gene name. The read falls 1 residue short of the CDR3 end, and the missing part is taken from the germline J gene. The chain combines TRBV3 with TRBJ2-4, with 10 positions matching TRBD1. Losses at the gene ends were 6 bases for V and 0 bases for J; bases not matched to a gene: 3. Germline V gene lookup returns CDR1 SNHLY and CDR2 FYNGKV (reference sequence). CDR3 length: 15 amino acids. The CDR3 DNA, read in part, is TGTGCCAGCAGACGGGACAGGGGTAGTCAAAACACCTTGTAC. This encodes CASRRDRGSQNTLY. The entire CDR3 protein reads CASRRDRGSQNTLYF. Based on the CDR3 plus reference TRBV3 and TRBJ2-4, the full variable domain is GPKVLQIPSHQIIDMGQMVTLNCDPVSNHLYFYWYKQILGQQMEFLVNFYNGKVMEKSKLFKDQFSVERPDGSYFTLKIQPTALEDSAVYFCASRRDRGSQNTLYFGAGTRLSVL.

In this sample, this clone turned up a few times. Mouse names are used for the genes. The CDR3 is cut off 1 residue early in the read; its end comes from the germline J gene. This sequence joins TRBV3 and TRBJ2-2; D is uncertain. Germline loops: CDR1 SNHLY, CDR2 FYNGKV (reference sequence). Trimming took 1 base from V and 1 from J, leaving 4 bases between them. The CDR3 has 14 amino acids. CDR3 sequence: CASSLGGNTGQLYF. Partial CDR3 DNA: TGTGCCAGCAGCTTAGGGGGAAACACCGGGCAGCTCTAC.

In the case of this clone: Genes and germline come from the mouse. The CDR3 extends 1 residue past the end of the read, so its final part is completed from the germline J gene. V and J are TRBV4 and TRBJ2-1; TRBD2 matches at 10 bases. In germline, CDR1 is LGHDT, CDR2 YNNKQL (reference sequence). V was clipped by 5 bases and J by 6 bases; unmatched bases: 7. The CDR3 spans 15 residues. The DNA read from the CDR3 is TGTGCCAGCAGCCAAGGGGGACTGGGGTTTGCTGAGCAGTTC. It codes for CASSQGGLGFAEQF. The whole CDR3 protein is CASSQGGLGFAEQFF. The whole variable domain, filled in from reference TRBV4 and TRBJ2-1, reads ETAVFQTPNYHVTQVGNEVSFNCKQTLGHDTMYWYKQDSKKLLKIMFSYNNKQLIVNETVPRRFSPQSSDKAHLNLRIKSVEPEDSAVYLCASSQGGLGFAEQFFGPGTRLTVL.

Notes on this clone: Gene names are mouse gene names. The read gets to within 1 residue of the CDR3 end, and the germline J gene fills in the rest. The V call is TRBV26, the J call TRBJ2-2, with 9 bases identical to TRBD1. CDR3 length: 14 amino acids. CDR1 is KGHPV, CDR2 FQNQEV, per germline (reference sequence). V lost 6 bases to trimming and J lost 3 bases; unmatched junction nucleotides: 2. The covered CDR3 bases are TGTGCCAGCAGGCGGACAGGGGACACCGGGCAGCTCTAC. This codes for CASRRTGDTGQLY. The entire CDR3 protein reads CASRRTGDTGQLYF.

For this clone: Mouse gene names apply. The sequenced CDR3 bases are TGTGCTAGCAGTTTAGGACAGGGGAACTCCGACTACACC. Amino acids: CASSLGQGNSDYT. In full, the CDR3 is CASSLGQGNSDYTF. This chain connects TRBV29 to TRBJ1-2, with 9 bases matching TRBD1. The sequenced fragment ends 1 residue before the CDR3 boundary, so the rest is inferred from the germline J gene. This CDR3 contains 14 residues. The V segment lost 2 bases and the J segment 2 bases; nucleotides outside the gene matches: 0. From germline, CDR1 is MSHET and CDR2 SYDVDS.

Details on this clone: Here the gene names and germline are mouse. The DNA ends 1 residue before the CDR3 does, and the rest of the CDR3 is filled in from the germline J gene. The V and J genes are TRBV2 and TRBJ2-4; 13 bases match TRBD2. Germline CDR1 and CDR2: LGHNA and YSYQKL. This CDR3 is built from 17 residues. Trimming removed 2 bases from V and 1 base from J; junction bases left unmatched: 3. This CDR3 reads CASSQTGTGGGQNTLYF. The sequenced part of the CDR3 DNA is TGTGCCAGCAGCCAAACCGGGACTGGGGGGGGTCAAAACACCTTGTAC.

A word on this clone: The genes are named according to mouse. With the read ending 1 residue before the CDR3 end, the germline J gene is used to fill in that end. The chain employs TRBV31 and TRBJ2-5; perhaps TRBD2 as D (7 bases). From germline, CDR1 is GKSSPN and CDR2 SITVG. This CDR3 contains 13 residues. V was cut by 0 bases and J by 5 bases, with 9 bases left in between. CDR3 DNA, as far as it was read: TGTGCCTGGAGTCTAGGGGGGGGAGACACCCAGTAC. Translating it yields CAWSLGGGDTQY. The CDR3, in full, reads CAWSLGGGDTQYF.

Details on this clone: Gene labels here are mouse ones. From the germline J gene comes the end of the CDR3, since the read stops 1 residue before it. The V call is TRBV3, the J call TRBJ2-7, with unresolved D. The CDR3 totals 10 residues. In germline, CDR1 is SNHLY, CDR2 FYNGKV (reference sequence). Trimming stripped 3 bases from V and 6 bases from J, with 3 bases between. The CDR3 is CASSLSEQYF. The covered CDR3 bases are TGTGCCAGCAGCTTGAGTGAACAGTAC.

Worth noting for this clone: Any gene name here is a mouse gene name. From the germline J gene comes the end of the CDR3, since the read stops 1 residue before it. The gene calls are TRBV20 and TRBJ2-1; the D gene is possibly TRBD2 (6 bases). CDR3 length equals 13 residues. Trimming removed 0 bases at V and 3 bases at J, with 6 bases between. The germline V gene has CDR1 GFQATS and CDR2 STVNSAI. The chain's CDR3 is CGARDWGYAEQFF. Partial CDR3 DNA: TGTGGTGCTAGGGACTGGGGCTATGCTGAGCAGTTC.

Turning to this clone: Gene and germline names: mouse. The CDR3 reads CSSSQFIWGSNTGQLYF. CDR3 DNA (partial): TGCTCCAGCAGTCAATTTATTTGGGGGTCAAACACCGGGCAGCTCTAC. The chain recombines TRBV23 with TRBJ2-2; whether TRBD2, the table's D call, matches the DNA was not checked. The read stops 1 residue short of the end of the CDR3; the missing end is completed from the germline J gene. This CDR3 is built from 17 residues. The germline V gene encodes CDR1 KGHTA and CDR2 FQNQQP. Full variable domain (remainder filled in from reference TRBV23 and TRBJ2-2): DAAVTQKPRYLIKMKGQEAEMKCIPEKGHTAVFWYQQKQSKELKFLIYFQNQQPLDQIDMVKERFSAVCPSSSLCSLGIRTCEAEDSALYLCSSSQFIWGSNTGQLYFGEGSKLTVL.

Remarks on this clone: Mouse germline and gene names are used. CDR3 region: CTCSADQGGDQDTQYF. CDR3 DNA (partial): TGCACCTGCAGTGCAGATCAGGGGGGTGACCAAGACACCCAGTAC. V gene TRBV1 combines with J gene TRBJ2-5, with D possibly being TRBD1 (7 bases). Coverage ceases 1 residue before the CDR3 finishes, and the germline J gene fills in the end. This CDR3 region has 16 residues. CDR1 and CDR2 from the germline V gene are NSQYPW and LRSPGD (reference sequence). V was clipped by 0 bases and J by 1 base, with 11 bases between them. Based on the CDR3 plus reference TRBV1 and TRBJ2-5, the full variable domain is VTLLEQNPRWRLVPRGQAVNLRCILKNSQYPWMSWYQQDLQKQLQWLFTLRSPGDKEVKSLPGADYLATRVTDTELRLQVANMSQGRTLYCTCSADQGGDQDTQYFGPGTRLLVL.